These 8 T cell receptor beta chains were all obtained from the same sample, sequenced in a study of identical twins. TCRdb passed the 5' RACE reads through MiXCR, listing each CDR3 protein once. Of 250,000 or so distinct CDR3 sequences listed, about 8.3% are singletons. The same data also contributed to another study, on yellow fever vaccine responses in identical twins.

Sequencing was performed on CD8+ T cells sorted from blood. The receptors were gathered from a young woman in good health.

The table lists this clonotype with many counts. The chain is built from TRBV12-3 or TRBV12-4 and TRBJ1-2; the D is unclear. The CDR3 spans 12 residues. Trimming shortened V by 6 bases and J by 4 bases, and 9 bases separated the two germline ends. Here the CDR3 DNA reads TGTGCCAGCAGCCCGGAAAGCTATGGCTACACCTTC. The encoded protein is CASSPESYGYTF.

This clonotype was seen more than once but under ten times. The V gene is TRBV6-1, the J gene TRBJ1-5, with D possibly matching TRBD1 (5 bases). Trimming pared 11 bases from V and 2 bases from J, leaving 13 bases between. The CDR3 runs to 13 residues. Per the germline V gene, CDR1 is MNHNS and CDR2 is SASEGT. CDR3 nucleotides: TGTGCCGGCGGGGCTTTTGGCAATCAGCCCCAGCATTTT. Translated, it gives CAGGAFGNQPQHF.

This clonotype ranks as medium-sized. V and J are TRBV29-1 and TRBJ2-2, with D possibly being TRBD1 (5 bases). Germline lookup yields CDR1 SQVTM and CDR2 ANQGSEA. CDR3 length equals 15 residues. Trimming pared 0 bases from V and 3 bases from J, leaving 11 bases between. The chain's CDR3 is CSVEDPGWDTGELFF. CDR3 DNA sequence: TGCAGCGTTGAAGATCCAGGGTGGGACACCGGGGAGCTGTTTTTT.

This clonotype was seen more than once but under ten times. The V gene is TRBV10-3, the J gene TRBJ2-1; 7 nucleotides align to TRBD1. CDR3 length equals 17 residues. The J segment lost 4 bases and the V segment lost 6 bases, leaving 15 bases of the junction unmatched. Germline assignment: CDR1 ENHRY and CDR2 SYGVKD. CDR3 in amino acids: CAIRKTGTDRDYNEQFF. CDR3 DNA: TGTGCCATCAGGAAGACAGGGACAGATCGAGATTACAATGAGCAGTTCTTC.

The chain joins TRBV6-2 or TRBV6-3 to TRBJ2-3; TRBD1 aligns across 10 bases. This CDR3 has 15 amino acids. The trim removed 7 bases at V and 4 bases at J, leaving 8 bases unmatched. CDR1 is MNHEY and CDR2 is SVGEGT in the germline V gene. The CDR3 region is CASIGRTGGPDTQYF. Here the CDR3 DNA reads TGTGCCAGCATCGGAAGGACAGGGGGGCCAGATACGCAGTATTTT.

This clonotype has ten or more counts. This chain connects TRBV12-3 or TRBV12-4 to TRBJ2-7, with D unclear. CDR3 length: 13 residues. Trimming left V 3 bases short and J 2 bases short, with 8 bases between. CDR3 in DNA: TGTGCCAGCAGTTTCGGCACAACCTACGAGCAGTACTTC. It yields the protein CASSFGTTYEQYF.

In this sample, this clonotype turned up a few times. This sequence joins TRBV4-3 and TRBJ2-7; no clear D gene. This CDR3 is built from 15 residues. V shed 0 bases and J shed 4 bases, with 13 bases lying between them. Germline V gives CDR1 LGHNA, CDR2 YSLEER. CDR3 DNA: TGCGCCAGCAGCCAAGATCGGCACAGCACATACGAGCAGTACTTC. Amino acids: CASSQDRHSTYEQYF.

The chain carries TRBV6-2 or TRBV6-3 and TRBJ2-2, with TRBD1 matching 7 bases. The CDR3 runs 14 residues. Per germline, CDR1 MNHEY and CDR2 SVGEGT. Trimming took 6 bases from V and 6 from J; bases not matched to a gene: 7. The CDR3 coding sequence is TGTGCCAGCAGCTTGACAGGGTCGGCCGGGGAGCTGTTTTTT. Protein: CASSLTGSAGELFF.